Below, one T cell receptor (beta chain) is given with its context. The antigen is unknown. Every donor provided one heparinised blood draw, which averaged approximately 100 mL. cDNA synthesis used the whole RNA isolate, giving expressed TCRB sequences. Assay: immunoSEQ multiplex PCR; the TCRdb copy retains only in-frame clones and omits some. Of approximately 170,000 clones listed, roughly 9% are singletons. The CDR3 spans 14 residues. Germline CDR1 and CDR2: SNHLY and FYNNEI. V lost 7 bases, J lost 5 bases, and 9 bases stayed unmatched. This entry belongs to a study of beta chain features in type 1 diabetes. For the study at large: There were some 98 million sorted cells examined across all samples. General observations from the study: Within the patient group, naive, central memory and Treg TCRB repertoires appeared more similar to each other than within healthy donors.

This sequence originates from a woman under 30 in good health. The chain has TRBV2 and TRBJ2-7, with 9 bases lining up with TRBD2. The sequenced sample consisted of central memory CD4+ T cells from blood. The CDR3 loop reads CASNGGLAFHEQYF. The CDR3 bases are TGTGCCAGCAACGGCGGACTAGCGTTCCACGAGCAGTACTTC.